This TCR beta chain came from a study of blood T cell repertoires in COVID-19. Across the study: Samples taken during acute and convalescent COVID-19 were collected in the United States, Italy and Spain. From T cells, B-cell-depleted T cells, or PBMCs came the material, which was cDNA or gDNA.

In the original workflow: For nucleated cells, counts were estimated from reference gene primer amplification. TCRdb's table, derived via immunoSEQ multiplex PCR, lists solely in-frame clones and lacks some. V and J calls and clone size come straight from that table; D and trimming were deduced from the DNA. Here the sample spans tens of thousands of clones, 85% to 90% being singletons. The CDR3 contains 13 residues. V lost 5 bases and J lost 4; bases outside the gene matches: 3. Germline V gives CDR1 SGHNT, CDR2 YYREEE (reference sequence). The gene calls are TRBV5-4 and TRBJ2-7; the match to TRBD2 covers 10 bases. This TCR was recovered from an older man with active or convalescent COVID-19. The sample comprised peripheral blood. CDR3 in DNA: TGTGCCAGCAGGACGACTAGCGGGTACGAGCAGTACTTC. It yields the protein CASRTTSGYEQYF.